This T cell receptor beta chain was captured by sequencing in a study of blood T cell repertoires in COVID-19. Study as a whole: The United States, Italy and Spain provided the acute and convalescent COVID-19 samples. Sample material is recorded as cDNA or gDNA derived from T cells, B-cell-depleted T cells, or PBMCs.

Authors' analysis steps: Amplification with reference gene primers provided the estimates of nucleated cell counts. This table comes from immunoSEQ multiplex PCR, and its TCRdb copy is limited to in-frame clones, with some not included. For V, J and clone size, that table is used; D and trimming come from the DNA. Of approximately 130,000 clones listed, 70% to 90% were seen once; the top ten hold 7.6%. The sequence came from a man aged 50-60 years with acute or convalescent COVID-19. The sequenced sample consisted of peripheral blood.

CDR3 coding DNA: TGCAGCGCCCTGATAGCGGGACAAAACATTCAGTACTTC. Protein product: CSALIAGQNIQYF. V gene TRBV29-1 combines with J gene TRBJ2-4; 8 bases agree with TRBD2. CDR1 SQVTM and CDR2 ANQGSEA come from the germline V gene. Losses at the gene ends were 7 bases for V and 5 bases for J; bases not matched to a gene: 7. There are 13 residues in the CDR3.